The entry below describes one TCR beta chain. There are 15 residues in the CDR3. CDR1 and CDR2 (germline): KGHSH, LQKENI. Trimming took 6 bases from V and 0 from J, leaving 12 bases between them. Added to each PCR by spiking were synthetic TCR analog templates. TCRdb's table, derived via immunoSEQ multiplex PCR, lists solely in-frame clones and lacks some. This sample has 25,000 to 35,000 clones, with about 79% found just once. Regarding time point: peripheral blood 6 weeks after treatment start. These data are taken from a study of PD-L1 blockade in urothelial cancer. Study at large: It was at some point between 2012 and 2014 that patients started atezolizumab at 1,200 mg intravenously every 3 weeks. Male sex and bladder-origin urothelial cancer characterized about 85% of the 29 patients. Blood analysis took place 3 weeks (second dose) and 6 weeks after treatment start.

This TCR was recovered from a man in his 70s with urothelial cancer. This chain connects TRBV18 to TRBJ2-1, with a possible D match to TRBD1 (6 bases). Sequenced here: PBMCs, sampled around atezolizumab (anti-PD-L1) treatment. Here the CDR3 reads CASSPATGSYNEQFF. The CDR3 DNA is TGTGCCAGCTCCCCAGCGACAGGCTCCTACAATGAGCAGTTCTTC.